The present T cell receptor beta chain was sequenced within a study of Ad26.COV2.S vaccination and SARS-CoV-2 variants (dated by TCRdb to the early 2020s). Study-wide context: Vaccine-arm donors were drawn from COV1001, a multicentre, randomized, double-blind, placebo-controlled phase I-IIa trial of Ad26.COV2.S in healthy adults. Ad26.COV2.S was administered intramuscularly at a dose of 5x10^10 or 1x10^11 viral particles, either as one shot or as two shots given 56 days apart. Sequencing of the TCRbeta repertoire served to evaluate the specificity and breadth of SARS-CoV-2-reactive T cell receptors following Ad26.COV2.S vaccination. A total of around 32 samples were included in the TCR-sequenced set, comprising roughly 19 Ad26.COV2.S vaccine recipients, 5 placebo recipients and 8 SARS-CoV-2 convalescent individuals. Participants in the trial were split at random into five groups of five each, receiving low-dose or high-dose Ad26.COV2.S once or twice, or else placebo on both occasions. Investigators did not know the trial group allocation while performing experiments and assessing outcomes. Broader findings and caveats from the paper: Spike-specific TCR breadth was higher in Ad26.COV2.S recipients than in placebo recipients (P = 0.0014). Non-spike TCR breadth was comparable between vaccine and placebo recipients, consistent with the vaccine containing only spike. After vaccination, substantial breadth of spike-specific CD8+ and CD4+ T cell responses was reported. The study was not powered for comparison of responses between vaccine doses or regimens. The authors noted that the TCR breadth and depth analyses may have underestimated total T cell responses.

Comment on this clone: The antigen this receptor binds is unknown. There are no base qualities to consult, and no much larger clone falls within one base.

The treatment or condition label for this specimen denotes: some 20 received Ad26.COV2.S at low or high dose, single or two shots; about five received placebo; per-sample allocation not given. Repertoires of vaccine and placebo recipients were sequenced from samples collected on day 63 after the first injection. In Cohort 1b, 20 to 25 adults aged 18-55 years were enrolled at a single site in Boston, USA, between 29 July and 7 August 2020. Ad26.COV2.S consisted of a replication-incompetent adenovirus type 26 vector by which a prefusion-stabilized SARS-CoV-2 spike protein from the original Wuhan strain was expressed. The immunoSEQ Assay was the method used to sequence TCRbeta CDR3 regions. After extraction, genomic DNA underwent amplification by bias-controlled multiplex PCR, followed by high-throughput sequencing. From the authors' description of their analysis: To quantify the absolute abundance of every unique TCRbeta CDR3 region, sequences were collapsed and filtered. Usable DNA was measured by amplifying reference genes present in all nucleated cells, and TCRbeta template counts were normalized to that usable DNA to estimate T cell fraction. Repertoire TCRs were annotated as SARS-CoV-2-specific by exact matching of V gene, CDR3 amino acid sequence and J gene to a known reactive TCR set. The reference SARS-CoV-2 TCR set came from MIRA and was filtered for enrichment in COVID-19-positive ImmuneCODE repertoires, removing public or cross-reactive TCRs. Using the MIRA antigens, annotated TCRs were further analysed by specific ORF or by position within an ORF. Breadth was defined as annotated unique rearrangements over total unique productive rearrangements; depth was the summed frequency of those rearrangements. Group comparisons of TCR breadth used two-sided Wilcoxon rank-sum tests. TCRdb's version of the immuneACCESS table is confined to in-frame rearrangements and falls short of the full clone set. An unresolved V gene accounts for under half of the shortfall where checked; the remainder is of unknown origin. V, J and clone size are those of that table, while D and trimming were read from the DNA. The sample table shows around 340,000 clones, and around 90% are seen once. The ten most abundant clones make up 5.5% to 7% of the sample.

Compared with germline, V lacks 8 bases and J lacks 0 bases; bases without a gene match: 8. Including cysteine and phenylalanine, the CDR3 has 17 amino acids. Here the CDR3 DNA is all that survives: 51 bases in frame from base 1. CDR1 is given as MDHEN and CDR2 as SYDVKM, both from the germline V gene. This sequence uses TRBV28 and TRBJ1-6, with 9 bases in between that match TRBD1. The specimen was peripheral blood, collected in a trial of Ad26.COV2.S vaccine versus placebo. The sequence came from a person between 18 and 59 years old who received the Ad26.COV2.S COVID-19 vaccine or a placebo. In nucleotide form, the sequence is TGTGCCAGCTATACAGGGGGCGAGAGCTCCTATAATTCACCCCTCCACTTT. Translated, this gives CASYTGGESSYNSPLHF.